This T cell receptor beta chain was profiled in a study of T cell responses to AZD1222 COVID-19 vaccine. Study-wide results and caveats: Clonal diversity may have been underestimated in mostly white British donors. Seropositive at baseline were only a handful of AZD1222 recipients.

Analyses pooled second doses at about 4 or about 12 weeks. Points on this clone: Its antigen is undetermined.

The protocol was immunoSEQ multiplex PCR, while the TCRdb copy is restricted to in-frame clones and leaves out a portion. The sample records 70,000 to 75,000 clones, less than 85% being singletons. Losses at the gene ends were 3 bases for V and 0 bases for J; bases not matched to a gene: 3. This CDR3 comprises 17 residues. In germline, CDR1 is MDHEN, CDR2 SYDVKM. Sequenced material: peripheral blood, taken 28 days after the second AZD1222 dose. V is TRBV28 and J is TRBJ2-6; 9 bases line up with TRBD1. The sequence came from an adult who received the AZD1222 COVID-19 vaccine. The CDR3, as DNA: TGTGCCAGCAGTTTTGGGACAGGGAACTCTGGGGCCAACGTCCTGACTTTC. Translating gives CASSFGTGNSGANVLTF.